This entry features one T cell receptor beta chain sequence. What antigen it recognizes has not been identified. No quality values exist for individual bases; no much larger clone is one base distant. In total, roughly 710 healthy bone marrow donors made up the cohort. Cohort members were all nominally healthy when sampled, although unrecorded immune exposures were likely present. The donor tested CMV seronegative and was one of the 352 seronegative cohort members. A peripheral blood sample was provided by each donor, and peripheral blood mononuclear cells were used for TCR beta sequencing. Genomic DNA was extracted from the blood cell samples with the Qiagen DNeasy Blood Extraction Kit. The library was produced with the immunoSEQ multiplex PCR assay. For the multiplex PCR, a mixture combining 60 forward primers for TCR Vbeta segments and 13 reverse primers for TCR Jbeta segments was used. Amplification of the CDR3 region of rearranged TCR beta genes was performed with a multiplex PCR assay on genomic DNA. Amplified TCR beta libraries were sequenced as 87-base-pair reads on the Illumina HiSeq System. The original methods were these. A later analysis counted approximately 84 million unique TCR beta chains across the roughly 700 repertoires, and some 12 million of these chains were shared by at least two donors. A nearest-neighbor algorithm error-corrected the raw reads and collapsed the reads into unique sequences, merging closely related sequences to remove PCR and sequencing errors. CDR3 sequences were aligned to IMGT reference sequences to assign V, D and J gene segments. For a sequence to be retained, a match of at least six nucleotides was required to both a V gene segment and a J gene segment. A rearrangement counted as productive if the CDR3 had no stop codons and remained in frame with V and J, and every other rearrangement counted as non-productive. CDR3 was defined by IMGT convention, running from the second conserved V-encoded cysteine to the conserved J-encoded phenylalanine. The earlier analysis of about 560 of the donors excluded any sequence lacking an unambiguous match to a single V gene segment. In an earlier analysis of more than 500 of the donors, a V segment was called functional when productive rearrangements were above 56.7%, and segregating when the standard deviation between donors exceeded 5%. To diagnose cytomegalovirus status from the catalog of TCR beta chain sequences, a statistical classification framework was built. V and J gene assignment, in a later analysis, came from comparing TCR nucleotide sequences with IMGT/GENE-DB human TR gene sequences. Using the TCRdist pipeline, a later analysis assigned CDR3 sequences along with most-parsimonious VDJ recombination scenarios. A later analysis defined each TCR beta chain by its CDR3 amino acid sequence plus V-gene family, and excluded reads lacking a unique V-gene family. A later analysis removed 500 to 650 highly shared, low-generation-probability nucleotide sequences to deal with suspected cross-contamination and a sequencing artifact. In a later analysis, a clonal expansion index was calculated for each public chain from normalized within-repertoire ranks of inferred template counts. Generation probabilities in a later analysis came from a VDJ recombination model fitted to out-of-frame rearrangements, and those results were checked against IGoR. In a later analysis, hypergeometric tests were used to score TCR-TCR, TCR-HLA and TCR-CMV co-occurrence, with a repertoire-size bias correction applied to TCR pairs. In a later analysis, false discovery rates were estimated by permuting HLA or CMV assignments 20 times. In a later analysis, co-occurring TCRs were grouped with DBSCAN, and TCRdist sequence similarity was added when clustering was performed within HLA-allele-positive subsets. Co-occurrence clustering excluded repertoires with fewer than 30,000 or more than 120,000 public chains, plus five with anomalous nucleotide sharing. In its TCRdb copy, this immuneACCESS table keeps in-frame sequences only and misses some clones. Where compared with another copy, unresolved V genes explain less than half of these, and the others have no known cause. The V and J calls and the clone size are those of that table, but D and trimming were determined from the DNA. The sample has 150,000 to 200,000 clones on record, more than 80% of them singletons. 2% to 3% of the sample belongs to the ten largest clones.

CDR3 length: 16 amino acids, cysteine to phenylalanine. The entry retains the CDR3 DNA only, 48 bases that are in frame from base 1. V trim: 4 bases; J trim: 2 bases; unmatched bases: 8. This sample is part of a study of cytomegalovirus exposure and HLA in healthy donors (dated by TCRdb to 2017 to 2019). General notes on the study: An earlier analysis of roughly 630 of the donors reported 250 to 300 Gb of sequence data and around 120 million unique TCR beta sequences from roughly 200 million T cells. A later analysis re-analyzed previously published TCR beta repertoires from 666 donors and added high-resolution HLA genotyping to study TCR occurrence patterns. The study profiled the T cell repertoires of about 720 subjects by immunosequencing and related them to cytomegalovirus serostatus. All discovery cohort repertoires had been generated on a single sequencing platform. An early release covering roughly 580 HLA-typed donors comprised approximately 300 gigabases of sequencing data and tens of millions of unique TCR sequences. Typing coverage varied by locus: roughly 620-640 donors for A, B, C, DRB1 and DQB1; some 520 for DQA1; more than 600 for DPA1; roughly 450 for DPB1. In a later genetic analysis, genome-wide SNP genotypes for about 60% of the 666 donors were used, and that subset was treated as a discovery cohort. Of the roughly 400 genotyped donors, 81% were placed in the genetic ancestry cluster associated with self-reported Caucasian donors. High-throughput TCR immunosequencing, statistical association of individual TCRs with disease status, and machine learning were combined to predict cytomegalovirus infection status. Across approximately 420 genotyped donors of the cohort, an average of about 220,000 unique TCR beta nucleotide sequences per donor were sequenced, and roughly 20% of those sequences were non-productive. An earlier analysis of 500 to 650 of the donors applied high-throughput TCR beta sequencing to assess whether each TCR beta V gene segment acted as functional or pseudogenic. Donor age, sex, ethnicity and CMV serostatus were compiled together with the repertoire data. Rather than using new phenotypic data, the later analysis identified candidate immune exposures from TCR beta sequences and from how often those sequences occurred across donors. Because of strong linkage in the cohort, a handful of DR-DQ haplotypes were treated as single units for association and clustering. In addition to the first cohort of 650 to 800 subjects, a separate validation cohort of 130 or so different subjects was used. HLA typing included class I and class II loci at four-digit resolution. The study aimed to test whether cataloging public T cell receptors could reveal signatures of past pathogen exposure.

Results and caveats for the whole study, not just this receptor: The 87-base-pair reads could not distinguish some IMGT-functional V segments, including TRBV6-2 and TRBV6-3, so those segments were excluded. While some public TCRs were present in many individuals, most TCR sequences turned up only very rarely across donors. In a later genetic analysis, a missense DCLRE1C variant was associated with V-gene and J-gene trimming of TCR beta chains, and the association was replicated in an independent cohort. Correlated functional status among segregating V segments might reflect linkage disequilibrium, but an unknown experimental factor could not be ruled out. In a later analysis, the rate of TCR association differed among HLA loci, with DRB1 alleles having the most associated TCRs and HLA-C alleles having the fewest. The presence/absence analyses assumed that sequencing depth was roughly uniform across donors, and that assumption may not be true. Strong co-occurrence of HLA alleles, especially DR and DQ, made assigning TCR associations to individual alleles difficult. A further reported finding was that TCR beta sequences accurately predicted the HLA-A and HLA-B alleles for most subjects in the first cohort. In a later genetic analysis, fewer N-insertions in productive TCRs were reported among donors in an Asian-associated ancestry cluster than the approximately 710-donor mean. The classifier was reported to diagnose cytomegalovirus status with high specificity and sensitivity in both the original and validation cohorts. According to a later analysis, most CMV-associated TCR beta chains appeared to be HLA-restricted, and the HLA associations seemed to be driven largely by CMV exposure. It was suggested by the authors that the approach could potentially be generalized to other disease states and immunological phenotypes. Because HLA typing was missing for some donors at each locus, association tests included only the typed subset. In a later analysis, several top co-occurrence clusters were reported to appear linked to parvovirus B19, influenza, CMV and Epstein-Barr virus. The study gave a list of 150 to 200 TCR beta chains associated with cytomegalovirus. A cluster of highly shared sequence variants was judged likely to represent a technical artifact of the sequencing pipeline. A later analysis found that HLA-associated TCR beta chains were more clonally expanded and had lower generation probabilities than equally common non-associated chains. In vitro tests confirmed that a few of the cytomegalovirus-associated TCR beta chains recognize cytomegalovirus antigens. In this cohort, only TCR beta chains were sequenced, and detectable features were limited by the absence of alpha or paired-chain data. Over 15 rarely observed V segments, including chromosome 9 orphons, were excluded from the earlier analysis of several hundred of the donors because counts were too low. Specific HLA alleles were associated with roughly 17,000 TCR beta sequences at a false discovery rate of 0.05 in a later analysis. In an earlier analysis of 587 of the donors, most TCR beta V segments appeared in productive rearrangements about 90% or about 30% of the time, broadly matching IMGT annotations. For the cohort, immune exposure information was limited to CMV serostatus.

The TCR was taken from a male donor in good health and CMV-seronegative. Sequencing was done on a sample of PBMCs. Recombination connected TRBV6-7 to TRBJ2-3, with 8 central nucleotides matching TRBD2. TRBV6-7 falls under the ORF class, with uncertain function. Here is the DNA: TGTGCCAGCAGTTCCTTCCTAGCGGGCCTCACAGATACGCAGTATTTT. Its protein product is CASSSFLAGLTDTQYF.